A selection of T cell receptor beta chains follows, all from one sample in a study of early stage breast cancer tumors. Only in-frame clones appear in the TCRdb table, and some are missing; sequencing was by immunoSEQ multiplex PCR. Of roughly 10,000 clones listed, around 80% are singletons. The sequenced sample consisted of breast tumor tissue. The receptors shown here come from a person aged 70 to 79 with breast cancer. CDR3s include the opening cysteine and the closing phenylalanine or tryptophan.

V: TRBV5-4; J: TRBJ1-2; CDR3: CASSPDRGIYGYTF
V: TRBV19; J: TRBJ1-5; CDR3: CASSMEVGDRTF
V: TRBV2; J: TRBJ1-2; CDR3: CASTPNQGFYGYTF
V: TRBV27; J: TRBJ2-7; CDR3: CASQRAYEQYF
V: TRBV21-1; J: TRBJ1-4; CDR3: CASSSYRGLYGRPNEKLFF
V: TRBV29-1; J: TRBJ2-7; CDR3: CSVEDWGGSYEQYF
V: TRBV30; J: TRBJ1-3; CDR3: CAWSPYWASGNTIYF
V: TRBV15; J: TRBJ2-7; CDR3: CATSSQVTYEQYF
V: TRBV7-2; J: TRBJ2-7; CDR3: CASSSGQIYEQYF
V: TRBV28; J: TRBJ1-3; CDR3: CASTDSSGNTIYF
V: TRBV5-5; J: TRBJ1-5; CDR3: CASSSEGGNQPQHF
V: TRBV6-6; J: TRBJ2-4; CDR3: CASSLKTENIQYF
V: TRBV11-2; J: TRBJ1-1; CDR3: CASSLVQGAYTEAFF
V: TRBV2; J: TRBJ1-4; CDR3: CASSWGGKLFF
V: TRBV7-2; J: TRBJ1-1; CDR3: CASRLPEGGAGLAFF
V: TRBV7-9; J: TRBJ2-5; CDR3: CASSGTSGGPQETQYF
V: TRBV25-1; J: TRBJ1-1; CDR3: CASSQTGGTEAFF
V: TRBV6-6; J: TRBJ2-1; CDR3: CASSSLAGVIGGEQFF
V: TRBV19; J: TRBJ2-2; CDR3: CASTDDRGRSRNTGELFF
V: TRBV7-2; J: TRBJ2-3; CDR3: CASTRPTDTQYF
V: TRBV30; J: TRBJ2-7; CDR3: CAWSWGPREQYF
V: TRBV5-1; J: TRBJ2-7; CDR3: CASSPTGGIHEQYF
V: TRBV6-5; J: TRBJ1-5; CDR3: CASSQTGSNQPQHF
V: TRBV5-1; J: TRBJ2-5; CDR3: CASSGRGGRSETQYF
V: TRBV28; J: TRBJ2-4; CDR3: CASSLPGTAKNIQYF